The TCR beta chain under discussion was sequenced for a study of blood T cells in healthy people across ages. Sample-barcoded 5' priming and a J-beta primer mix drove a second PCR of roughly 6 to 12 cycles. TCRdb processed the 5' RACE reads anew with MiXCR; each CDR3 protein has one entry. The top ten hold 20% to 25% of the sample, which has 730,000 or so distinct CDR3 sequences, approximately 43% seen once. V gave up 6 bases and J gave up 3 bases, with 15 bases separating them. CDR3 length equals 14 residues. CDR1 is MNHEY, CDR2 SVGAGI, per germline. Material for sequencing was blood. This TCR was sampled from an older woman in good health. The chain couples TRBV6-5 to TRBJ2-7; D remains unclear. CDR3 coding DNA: TGTGCCAGCAGCCGTAGCAAAAACAGCTACGAGCAGTACTTC. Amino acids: CASSRSKNSYEQYF.